The 26 T cell receptor beta chains below all came from one sample that was sequenced in a study of glioma-infiltrating T cells. Using RNA template, CDR3s of TCR alpha and beta were amplified with iRepertoire arm-PCR. TCRdb used MiXCR to reprocess the multiplex PCR reads, holding one entry per CDR3 protein. The sample includes 85,000 to 110,000 distinct CDR3 sequences, around 29% seen only once; the top ten take approximately 46%. The material sequenced was glioma tissue, nonneoplastic brain tissue, or PBMCs (not recorded which). The receptors originated from a human donor with low-grade glioma or glioblastoma, undergoing nonglioma brain surgery, or in good health (not recorded which).

This clonotype has a count of ten or more. The chain couples TRBV2 to TRBJ1-2; 9 nucleotides agree with TRBD1. Trimming took 6 bases from V and 7 from J; bases not matched to a gene: 6. The CDR3 sequence is 13 residues long. CDR1 and CDR2 (germline): SNHLY, FYNNEI. The CDR3 loop reads CASSVGTGTGYTF. The CDR3 nucleotides are TGTGCCAGCAGCGTTGGGACAGGGACTGGCTACACCTTC.

This clonotype was seen repeatedly, ten times or more. V is TRBV7-3 and J is TRBJ1-1; 7 bases are a match to TRBD1. The CDR3 runs to 13 residues. The V segment lost 5 bases and the J segment 3 bases; nucleotides outside the gene matches: 3. Germline V gives CDR1 SGHTA, CDR2 FQGTGA. CDR3 loop: CASSLGTDTEAFF. Here the CDR3 DNA reads TGTGCCAGCAGCCTAGGGACAGACACTGAAGCTTTCTTT.

This clonotype appeared a few times. The rearrangement joins TRBV10-3 to TRBJ1-2; maybe TRBD1 (5 bases). This CDR3 comprises 13 residues. From germline, CDR1 is ENHRY and CDR2 SYGVKD. The CDR3 is CATRFRGESGYTF. In DNA form, the CDR3 reads TGTGCTACGAGGTTTCGGGGGGAAAGTGGCTACACCTTC.

Many counts were recorded for this clonotype. The rearrangement uses TRBV4-2 and TRBJ2-3; D is unclear. Germline CDR1 and CDR2: LGHNA and YNFKEQ. The CDR3 has 16 amino acids. The V end was cut by 7 bases, the J end by 0 bases, with 17 bases between. In DNA, the CDR3 is TGTGCCAGCACCCGTTTGGTCGCTGCTAGCACAGATACGCAGTATTTT. Amino acids: CASTRLVAASTDTQYF.

V gene TRBV20-1 combines with J gene TRBJ2-1; 9 nucleotides match TRBD2. Germline CDR1 is DFQATT and CDR2 is SNEGSKA (reference sequence). The CDR3 spans 16 residues. Unmatched junction bases numbered 21, after V lost 8 bases and J lost 10 bases. The CDR3 DNA follows: TGCAGTACTCCTATCAGGGGCGGGGGGGGCGAATGGGAGCAGTTCTTC. This codes for CSTPIRGGGGEWEQFF.

The chain joins TRBV3-1 to TRBJ2-4, with 7 positions matching TRBD2. This CDR3 spans 14 amino acids. Germline CDR1 and CDR2: LGHDT and YNNKEL (reference sequence). Trimming cost V 4 bases and J 7 bases; bases outside gene matches: 7. This chain's CDR3 is CASSPGLDLNIQYF. The CDR3 bases are TGTGCCAGCAGCCCCGGACTAGATCTGAACATTCAGTACTTC.

Note on this clonotype: This sequence may be a read error, since a much larger clone differs from it by one base. This chain connects TRBV6-5 to TRBJ2-3, with D perhaps matching TRBD1 or TRBD2 (5 bases each). The CDR3 extends over 12 amino acids. Germline V lookup: CDR1 MNHEY, CDR2 SVGAGI. V shed 8 bases and J shed 4 bases, with 10 bases lying between them. The CDR3, as DNA: TGTGCCAGCGGGGACCCCGCAGATACGCAGTATTTT. This translates into CASGDPADTQYF.

This clonotype occurred once. Its ends do not fully match the called genes, so a read error is possible. The chain has TRBV7-9 and TRBJ2-1, with D hard to call. The germline V gene has CDR1 SEHNR and CDR2 FQNEAQ (reference sequence). The CDR3 consists of 11 residues. CDR3 protein: CASSTYNEQSF. In DNA form, the CDR3 reads TGTGCCAGCAGCACCTACAATGAGCAGTCCTTC.

The chain joins TRBV30 to TRBJ2-3; TRBD2 might be the D (6 bases). CDR3 length equals 16 residues. Per germline, CDR1 GTSNPN and CDR2 SVGIG (reference sequence). Trimming shortened V by 4 bases and J by 0 bases, and 17 bases separated the two germline ends. Here the CDR3 DNA reads TGTGCCTGGAAACGCGGGGCTTCATCTAGCACAGATACGCAGTATTTT. It is translated as CAWKRGASSSTDTQYF.

Turning to this clonotype: Just one base apart from a much larger clone, this may be a read error. The V gene is TRBV6-2 or TRBV6-3, the J gene TRBJ2-7, with 8 bases matching TRBD1. Trimming cost V 5 bases and J 6 bases; bases outside gene matches: 15. The CDR3 is 16 residues long. Germline V gives CDR1 MNHEY, CDR2 SVGEGT. Here the CDR3 reads CASSVYRGQGAREQYF. CDR3 bases: TGTGCCAGCAGTGTGTACCGCGGGCAGGGGGCCCGCGAGCAGTACTTC.

On this clonotype: A read error may explain this, as a much larger clone is one base away. V usage is TRBV12-3 or TRBV12-4 and J usage is TRBJ1-2; D not certain. CDR3 length equals 15 residues. The CDR3 sequence: CDSSPRLGKLYGYTF. The CDR3 DNA follows: TGTGACAGCAGTCCCAGGCTAGGGAAACTCTATGGCTACACCTTC.

This clonotype was recorded many times. The CDR3, as DNA: TGTGCCAGCAGTTACGAGGGGGCCTTTACAGATACGCAGTATTTT. Translating gives CASSYEGAFTDTQYF. V usage is TRBV6-6 and J usage is TRBJ2-3; 7 nucleotides align to TRBD1. J was trimmed by 3 bases and V by 2 bases; bases with no gene match: 5. CDR1 is MNHNY, CDR2 SVGAGI, per germline (reference sequence). The CDR3 extends over 15 amino acids.

This clonotype came up many times. This chain uses TRBV7-2 with TRBJ2-3; D gene ambiguous. Germline lookup yields CDR1 SGHTA and CDR2 FQGNSA. The V gene lost 1 base and the J gene lost 8 bases, with 13 bases spanning the gap. This CDR3 has 14 residues. This chain's CDR3 is CASSLDLGIGTQYF. The CDR3 nucleotides read TGTGCCAGCAGCTTAGATCTCGGAATTGGTACGCAGTATTTT.

This clonotype was recorded at least ten times. The rearrangement uses TRBV7-2 and TRBJ2-3, with D possibly matching TRBD2 (5 bases). Germline V gene data show CDR1 as SGHTA and CDR2 as FQGNSA. The CDR3 runs 15 residues. Trimming pared 5 bases from V and 10 bases from J, leaving 22 bases between. The CDR3 DNA sequence: TGTGCCAGCAGCACCTCCCCCACTACTAGTGGCTCGCAGTATTTT. It codes for CASSTSPTTSGSQYF.

This clonotype came up a few times. This chain links TRBV20-1 with TRBJ2-7; 8 nucleotides align to TRBD1. Trimming at V came to 0 bases and at J to 3 bases, leaving 10 bases not matched to a gene. The CDR3 has 16 residues. Germline V gene sequence: CDR1 DFQATT, CDR2 SNEGSKA (reference sequence). This CDR3 is CSARDPLGQARYEQYF. In DNA form, the CDR3 reads TGCAGTGCTAGAGATCCTTTGGGACAGGCCCGCTACGAGCAGTACTTC.

V and J are TRBV7-3 and TRBJ2-2; TRBD2 aligns across 12 bases. The ends lost 6 bases at V and 5 bases at J; junction bases unmatched: 4. The V gene's germline CDR1 is SGHTA and CDR2 FQGTGA. This CDR3 region has 15 residues. The CDR3 reads CASSQLAGGTGELFF. The CDR3 nucleotides read TGTGCCAGCAGTCAACTAGCGGGGGGTACCGGGGAGCTGTTTTTT.

The chain couples TRBV20-1 to TRBJ1-6; 7 bases fit TRBD1. With V trimmed by 3 bases and J by 4 bases, 9 bases remained unmatched. The CDR3 loop spans 16 amino acids. Germline V gives CDR1 DFQATT, CDR2 SNEGSKA (reference sequence). The CDR3 DNA follows: TGCAGTGCTAGGGGGGGACAGACTTTGTATAATTCACCCCTCCACTTT. Protein: CSARGGQTLYNSPLHF.

With respect to this clonotype: A read error may explain this, as a much larger clone is one base away. This CDR3 fails to terminate in the conserved phenylalanine or tryptophan, so it likely reflects a read error. The chain uses TRBV24-1 and TRBJ2-5, with a weak D call TRBD1 (6 bases). The germline V and J ends were trimmed by 3 bases and 4 bases, with 23 bases remaining between them. The CDR3 runs 18 residues. Germline V gene data show CDR1 as KGHDR and CDR2 as SFDVKD. CDR3 sequence reads: CATSDTKEGDFARETQYL. CDR3 in DNA: TGTGCCACCAGTGATACCAAAGAGGGGGATTTTGCAAGAGAGACCCAGTACCTC.

The chain employs TRBV7-9 and TRBJ1-4, with a possible D match to TRBD1 (6 bases). The CDR3 contains 15 residues. The V end was cut by 1 base, the J end by 8 bases, with 14 bases between. Germline CDR1 SEHNR, CDR2 FQNEAQ (reference sequence). DNA of the CDR3: TGTGCCAGCAGCTTAGAGGGGGGGGTCGGCGAAAAACTGTTTTTT. Residues: CASSLEGGVGEKLFF.

V and J are TRBV6-1 and TRBJ2-5; weak D call: TRBD1 (6 bases). V was clipped by 3 bases and J by 4 bases, with 21 bases between them. The V gene's germline CDR1 is MNHNS and CDR2 SASEGT. CDR3 size: 17 residues. The DNA of the CDR3 is TGTGCCAGCAGTGACCCCGGGACACCCCCCTACGGAGAGACCCAGTACTTC. The encoded protein is CASSDPGTPPYGETQYF.

Regarding this clonotype: Given a much more abundant clone one base away, this may be a read error. The rearrangement uses TRBV14 and TRBJ1-4; tentative D call: TRBD1 (6 bases). CDR1 and CDR2 from the germline V gene are SGHDN and FVKESK. This CDR3 has 13 residues. CDR3 DNA: TGTGCCAACCAACACCTTTCGGGGGCCCTGGTCTCTTTT. This translates into CANQHLSGALVSF.

This clonotype appeared many times. CDR3 nucleotides: TGTGCCAGCAGCCCATTACAGGGAGGCGAGCAGTACTTC. It specifies CASSPLQGGEQYF. The chain carries TRBV11-2 and TRBJ2-7, with D perhaps given as TRBD1 or TRBD2 (6 bases each). The length of the CDR3 is 13 residues. Between the trimmed V and J ends, which lost 5 bases and 6 bases, there was a span of 14 bases. Germline values: CDR1 SGHAT, CDR2 FQNNGV.

The chain has TRBV11-2 and TRBJ2-6, with D hard to call. The CDR3 is made up of 15 amino acids. Germline CDR1 reads SGHAT; CDR2 reads FQNNGV. With 5 bases removed from V and 0 bases from J, the gap between germline ends came to 8 bases. This chain's CDR3 is CASSPILSGANVLTF. The CDR3 bases are TGTGCCAGCAGCCCGATCCTCTCTGGGGCCAACGTCCTGACTTTC.

Worth noting for this clonotype: A much larger clone lies one base from this, so it may be a read error. The gene calls are TRBV18 and TRBJ1-2; no clear D. CDR3 length: 13 amino acids. The V gene's germline CDR1 is KGHSH and CDR2 LQKENI. CDR3 DNA sequence: TGTGCCAGCTATAACAGTACAATCTATAGCTACACCTTC. Its protein is CASYNSTIYSYTF. Supplemented by reference TRBV18 and TRBJ1-2, the full variable domain reads NAGVMQNPRHLVRRRGQEARLRCSPMKGHSHVYWYRQLPEEGLKFMVYLQKENIIDESGMPKERFSAEFPKEGPSILRIQQVVRGDSAAYFCASYNSTIYSYTFGSGTRLTVV.

This clonotype was counted a few times. The chain has TRBV5-1 and TRBJ1-5, with 12 bases that match TRBD1. Germline V gene sequence: CDR1 SGHRS, CDR2 YFSETQ. Trimming cost V 4 bases and J 4 bases; bases outside gene matches: 3. This CDR3 comprises 15 residues. As DNA, the CDR3 is TGCGCCAGCAGCATGGGACAGGGGGCTAATCAGCCCCAGCATTTT. Its protein is CASSMGQGANQPQHF.

This clonotype was recorded at least ten times. This sequence joins TRBV27 and TRBJ2-7; TRBD2 matches at 8 bases. The germline CDR1 and CDR2 sequences are MNHEY and SMNVEV (reference sequence). CDR3 size: 15 residues. The V gene end was trimmed by 7 bases and the J gene end by 0 bases; junction bases not matched to a gene: 8. Here the CDR3 reads CASTSRGGLSYEQYF. The DNA of the CDR3 is TGTGCCAGCACATCACGGGGGGGACTCTCCTACGAGCAGTACTTC.